This T cell receptor (beta chain) derives from a study of T-cell reconstitution after alpha-beta-depleted transplantation in children. The CDR3 length is 15 residues. V gave up 2 bases and J gave up 2 bases, with 9 bases separating them. Looked up from germline, CDR1 is SGHTA and CDR2 is FQGNSA. This clonotype was seen many times. This sample's TCRbeta library carried unique molecular identifier barcodes. TCRdb re-called the PCR reads with MiXCR, one entry per CDR3 protein. Of 230,000 or so distinct CDR3 sequences in the sample, around 9.7% were seen once. The specimen was PBMCs from the stem cell graft donor, collected from the stem cell graft. The J gene is TRBJ2-2, the V gene TRBV7-2; no clear D. The sequence was collected from a human donor who donated a stem cell graft to a child with SCID. The CDR3 here is CASSLTPRNTGELFF. The DNA for the CDR3 is TGTGCCAGCAGCTTAACACCCAGAAACACCGGGGAGCTGTTTTTT.